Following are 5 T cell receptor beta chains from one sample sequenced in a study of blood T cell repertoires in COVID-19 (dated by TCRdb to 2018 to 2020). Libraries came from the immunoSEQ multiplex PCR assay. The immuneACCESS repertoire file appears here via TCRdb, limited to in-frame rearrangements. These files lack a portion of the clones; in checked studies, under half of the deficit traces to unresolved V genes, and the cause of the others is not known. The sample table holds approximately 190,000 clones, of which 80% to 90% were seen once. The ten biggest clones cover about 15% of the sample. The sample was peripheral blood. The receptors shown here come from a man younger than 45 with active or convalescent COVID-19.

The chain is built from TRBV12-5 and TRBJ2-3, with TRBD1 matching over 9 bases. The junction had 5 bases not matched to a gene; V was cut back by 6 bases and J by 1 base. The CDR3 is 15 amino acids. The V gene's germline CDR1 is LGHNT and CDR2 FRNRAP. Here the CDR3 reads CASGGDRGGTDTQYF. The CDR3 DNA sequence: TGTGCTAGTGGCGGTGACAGGGGGGGCACAGATACGCAGTATTTT.

Here the CDR3 DNA reads TGTGCCAGCAGCAAAAGGGAGTACGGGGGCACTGAAGCTTTCTTT. This encodes CASSKREYGGTEAFF. The chain uses TRBV21-1 and TRBJ1-1. TRBV21-1 is recorded as a pseudogene. This CDR3 region has 15 residues.

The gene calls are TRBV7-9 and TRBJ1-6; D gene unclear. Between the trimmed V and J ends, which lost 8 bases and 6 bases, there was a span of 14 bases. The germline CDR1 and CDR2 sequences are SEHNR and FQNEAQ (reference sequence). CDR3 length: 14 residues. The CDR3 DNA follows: TGTGCCAGCGCCTCTAGCAGTTCTAATTCACCCCTCCACTTT. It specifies CASASSSSNSPLHF.

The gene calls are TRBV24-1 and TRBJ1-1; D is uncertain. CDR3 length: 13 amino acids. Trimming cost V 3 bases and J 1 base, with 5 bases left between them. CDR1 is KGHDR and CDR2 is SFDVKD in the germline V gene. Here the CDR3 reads CATSDAENTEAFF. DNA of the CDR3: TGTGCCACCAGTGATGCGGAGAACACTGAAGCTTTCTTT.

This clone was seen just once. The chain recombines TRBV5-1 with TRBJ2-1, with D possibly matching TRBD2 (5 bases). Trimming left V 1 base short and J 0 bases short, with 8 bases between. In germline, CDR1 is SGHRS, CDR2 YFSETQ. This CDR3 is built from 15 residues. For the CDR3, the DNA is TGCGCCAGCAGCTTGCTCCGGGGCTCCTACAATGAGCAGTTCTTC. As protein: CASSLLRGSYNEQFF.